The 25 T cell receptor beta chains in this list originate from one sample, sequenced in a study of blood T cell repertoires in COVID-19. Generated by immunoSEQ multiplex PCR, the TCRdb table keeps only in-frame clones and is missing some. In the table there are around 130,000 clones, around 81% of which are singletons. Sequenced input: peripheral blood. The source of these receptors is a human donor in a cohort sampled during active COVID-19.

The rearrangement joins TRBV30 to TRBJ1-6; D not certain. CDR3 length: 15 residues. The V and J ends lost 0 bases and 4 bases respectively, with 10 bases between them. Germline V gene sequence: CDR1 GTSNPN, CDR2 SVGIG (reference sequence). The CDR3 DNA is TGTGCCTGGAGTGTTGCAGGCCAGTATAATTCACCCCTCCACTTT. It translates to CAWSVAGQYNSPLHF.

V and J are TRBV5-4 and TRBJ2-7; D might be TRBD2 (5 bases). The ends were cut back, 2 bases at V and 7 bases at J, with 16 bases in the middle. The V gene's germline CDR1 is SGHNT and CDR2 YYREEE (reference sequence). This CDR3 spans 14 amino acids. This CDR3 is CASSLEASSEEQYF. CDR3 DNA sequence: TGTGCCAGCAGCTTAGAGGCTAGCTCAGAGGAGCAGTACTTC.

The chain carries TRBV18 and TRBJ2-4; D not certain. The V gene's germline CDR1 is KGHSH and CDR2 LQKENI. The CDR3 extends over 15 amino acids. Trimming stripped 4 bases from V and 3 bases from J, with 13 bases between. DNA of the CDR3: TGTGCCAGCTCACAGACCGGTCGAGGCAAAAACATTCAGTACTTC. Its translation is CASSQTGRGKNIQYF.

A single count supports this clone. The chain recombines TRBV6-5 with TRBJ1-1; D ambiguous. This CDR3 comprises 13 residues. CDR1 is MNHEY, CDR2 SVGAGI, per germline. The V gene lost 4 bases and the J gene lost 3 bases, with 9 bases spanning the gap. The DNA for the CDR3 is TGTGCCAGCAGTTTTATGGGCGACACTGAAGCTTTCTTT. Residues: CASSFMGDTEAFF.

About this clone itself: In the same sample, other DNA sequences code for this CDR3. The chain combines TRBV6-5 with TRBJ1-5; D possibly corresponds to TRBD1 (5 bases). The CDR3 runs to 14 residues. V gave up 0 bases and J gave up 4 bases, with 7 bases separating them. Germline assignment: CDR1 MNHEY and CDR2 SVGAGI. The CDR3 coding sequence is TGTGCCAGCAGTTACTCCCGGGGGAATCAGCCCCAGCATTTT. Encoded protein: CASSYSRGNQPQHF.

The rearrangement uses TRBV5-1 and TRBJ1-6, with 8 bases lining up with TRBD1. Germline assignment: CDR1 SGHRS and CDR2 YFSETQ. The CDR3 is 14 amino acids. The trim removed 4 bases at V and 8 bases at J, leaving 5 bases unmatched. DNA of the CDR3: TGCGCCAGCAGCCCCGGACAGGGATATTCACCCCTCCACTTT. It is translated as CASSPGQGYSPLHF. Looking up the rest from reference TRBV5-1 and TRBJ1-6 gives the full variable domain: KAGVTQTPRYLIKTRGQQVTLSCSPISGHRSVSWYQQTPGQGLQFLFEYFSETQRNKGNFPGRFSGRQFSNSRSEMNVSTLELGDSALYLCASSPGQGYSPLHFGNGTRLTVT.

The J gene is TRBJ2-1, the V gene TRBV6-6; 8 bases agree with TRBD1. V shed 7 bases and J 8 bases; nucleotides not matched to a gene: 4. Germline V gene sequence: CDR1 MNHNY, CDR2 SVGAGI (reference sequence). This CDR3 contains 12 residues. The CDR3, as DNA: TGTGCCAGCACGGGACAGGAAGATGAGCAGTTCTTC. Translation gives CASTGQEDEQFF.

V and J are TRBV2 and TRBJ1-1; tentatively, D is TRBD1 (5 bases). Trimming took off 8 bases at V and 2 bases at J, with 15 bases between the two ends. CDR3 length: 14 amino acids. Germline V gene data show CDR1 as SNHLY and CDR2 as FYNNEI. CDR3 region: CASHEFGGNTEAFF. As DNA, the CDR3 is TGTGCCAGCCATGAATTCGGGGGAAACACTGAAGCTTTCTTT.

The chain has TRBV11-2 and TRBJ1-2; the D gene is possibly TRBD1 (5 bases). CDR3 length: 15 amino acids. With 4 bases removed from V and 2 bases from J, the gap between germline ends came to 14 bases. The germline gives CDR1 SGHAT, CDR2 FQNNGV. In DNA, the CDR3 is TGTGCCAGCAGCTCGCCCGCCCCAGGGAACTATGGCTACACCTTC. Protein sequence: CASSSPAPGNYGYTF.

The chain has TRBV19 and TRBJ1-2, with D possibly being TRBD1 (5 bases). The germline V and J ends were trimmed by 4 bases and 3 bases, with 12 bases remaining between them. The germline CDR1 and CDR2 sequences are LNHDA and SQIVND (reference sequence). This CDR3 is built from 14 residues. The CDR3 here is CASSSGGADYGYTF. The DNA for the CDR3 is TGTGCCAGTAGTAGTGGAGGGGCGGACTATGGCTACACCTTC.

The J gene is TRBJ2-1, the V gene TRBV27; D may be TRBD2 (5 bases). CDR1 and CDR2 from the germline V gene are MNHEY and SMNVEV (reference sequence). Trimming took off 2 bases at V and 10 bases at J, with 12 bases between the two ends. The CDR3 extends over 13 amino acids. The CDR3: CASSLGADREQFF. The CDR3, as DNA: TGTGCCAGCAGTTTAGGAGCGGACCGAGAGCAGTTCTTC.

This rearrangement joins TRBV2 to TRBJ2-5, with D possibly being TRBD1 (6 bases). Trimming shortened V by 4 bases and J by 0 bases, and 9 bases separated the two germline ends. Germline-derived CDR1 and CDR2 are SNHLY and FYNNEI. This CDR3 spans 14 amino acids. CDR3 nucleotide sequence: TGTGCCAGCAGTGCCTACAGGGACCAAGAGACCCAGTACTTC. The encoded protein is CASSAYRDQETQYF.

The chain has TRBV3-1 (or the pseudogene TRBV3-2) and TRBJ2-7; weak D call: TRBD1 (6 bases). CDR3 length: 15 amino acids. The V end lost 5 bases, the J end lost 5 bases, and 19 bases lay between the germline ends. Germline V gene sequence: CDR1 LGHDT, CDR2 YNNKEL (reference sequence). The CDR3 nucleotides read TGTGCCAGCAGCACTACAGCCAGGGGAGTCAACGAGCAGTACTTC. Encoded protein: CASSTTARGVNEQYF.

The chain employs TRBV18 and TRBJ2-1; TRBD2 agrees at 10 bases. The CDR3 sequence is 16 residues long. Germline assignment: CDR1 KGHSH and CDR2 LQKENI. V lost 1 base and J lost 3; bases outside the gene matches: 3. CDR3 nucleotide sequence: TGTGCCAGCTCACCACTCTCTAGCGGGGGCTACAATGAGCAGTTCTTC. Translated: CASSPLSSGGYNEQFF.

The table lists this clone with a few counts. J is TRBJ1-1 and V is TRBV3-1 (or the pseudogene TRBV3-2); D ambiguous. Germline lookup yields CDR1 LGHDT and CDR2 YNNKEL (reference sequence). V lost 3 bases and J 0 bases, leaving 8 bases between the germline ends. The length of the CDR3 is 14 residues. CDR3 amino acids: CASSHSSLNTEAFF. The CDR3 bases are TGTGCCAGCAGCCATAGCTCTCTGAACACTGAAGCTTTCTTT.

This chain uses TRBV2 with TRBJ1-2; TRBD1 aligns across 8 bases. After removal of 3 bases from V and 7 bases from J, the junction contained 10 bases not matched to a gene. CDR1 SNHLY and CDR2 FYNNEI come from the germline V gene. The CDR3 is 15 amino acids. The CDR3 nucleotides are TGTGCCAGCAGTGATCAGGGGGCGGGAAATTTTGGCTACACCTTC. This translates into CASSDQGAGNFGYTF.

V gene TRBV6-6 combines with J gene TRBJ2-7; a possible D gene is TRBD1 (5 bases). The CDR3 has 13 amino acids. V was shortened by 7 bases and J by 3 bases, with 13 bases between the two germline ends. Germline V gene lookup returns CDR1 MNHNY and CDR2 SVGAGI (reference sequence). The CDR3 is CASTSTANYEQYF. As DNA, the CDR3 is TGTGCCAGCACGTCGACAGCGAACTACGAGCAGTACTTC.

The chain recombines TRBV27 with TRBJ1-6, with 10 bases fitting TRBD1. Germline-derived CDR1 and CDR2 are MNHEY and SMNVEV (reference sequence). The CDR3 has 14 amino acids. The V segment lost 6 bases and the J segment 6 bases; nucleotides outside the gene matches: 2. Here the CDR3 DNA reads TGTGCCAGCAGGGACAGGGGGAGTAATTCACCCCTCCACTTT. It translates to CASRDRGSNSPLHF.

The chain uses TRBV6-6 and TRBJ1-1; D is unresolved. Trimming removed 2 bases at V and 6 bases at J, with 10 bases between. The CDR3 has 13 residues. Germline V CDR1 and CDR2: MNHNY, SVGAGI (reference sequence). CDR3 protein: CASSYTEKAEAFF. CDR3 sequence (DNA): TGTGCCAGCAGTTACACAGAAAAGGCTGAAGCTTTCTTT.

V gene TRBV7-9 combines with J gene TRBJ1-1, with 9 nucleotides matching TRBD1. V shed 5 bases, J shed 1 base, and the junction held 8 bases outside the gene matches. The CDR3 sequence is 16 residues long. CDR1 and CDR2 (germline): SEHNR, FQNEAQ (reference sequence). DNA for the CDR3: TGTGCCAGCAGCCTCGGGACAGGGAGGGGGAACACTGAAGCTTTCTTT. Its translation: CASSLGTGRGNTEAFF.

This rearrangement joins TRBV15 to TRBJ1-5, with D possibly being TRBD1 (5 bases). Trimming removed 0 bases at V and 6 bases at J, with 6 bases between. Per germline, CDR1 LNHNV and CDR2 YYDKDF (reference sequence). The CDR3 totals 13 residues. CDR3 loop: CATSRDQGQPQHF. CDR3 coding DNA: TGTGCCACCAGCAGAGATCAGGGTCAGCCCCAGCATTTT.

The count of this clone is one. The identical CDR3 is also encoded by other nucleotide sequences in the sample. The genes are TRBV6-1 and TRBJ1-5; TRBD1 matches 7 bases. V trimming: 4 bases; J trimming: 0 bases; junction bases outside the gene matches: 6. The CDR3 has 16 amino acids. CDR1 is MNHNS, CDR2 SASEGT, per germline. CDR3 region: CASSANRGSSNQPQHF. The CDR3 nucleotides read TGTGCCAGCAGTGCTAACAGGGGAAGTAGCAATCAGCCCCAGCATTTT.

This clone was observed many times. The rearrangement uses TRBV28 and TRBJ2-1; 9 nucleotides agree with TRBD1. CDR3 length equals 16 residues. V was clipped by 1 base and J by 4 bases; unmatched bases: 5. Germline V CDR1 and CDR2: MDHEN, SYDVKM. The CDR3 sequence: CASSLFGQGNYNEQFF. As DNA, the CDR3 is TGTGCCAGCAGTTTATTTGGACAGGGGAATTACAATGAGCAGTTCTTC.

The table lists this clone with a few counts. The gene calls are TRBV6-5 and TRBJ1-2; 9 positions agree with TRBD1. Germline V gene lookup returns CDR1 MNHEY and CDR2 SVGAGI. With V trimmed by 6 bases and J by 3 bases, 2 bases remained unmatched. The CDR3 totals 13 residues. CDR3 region: CASSWDRDYGYTF. For the CDR3, the DNA is TGTGCCAGCAGCTGGGACAGGGACTATGGCTACACCTTC.

This rearrangement joins TRBV6-6 to TRBJ1-1; D remains ambiguous. The CDR3 has 12 amino acids. The germline CDR1 and CDR2 sequences are MNHNY and SVGAGI (reference sequence). Between the trimmed V and J ends, which lost 6 bases and 4 bases, there was a span of 9 bases. The CDR3 here is CASSSSGTEAFF. The CDR3 region has the DNA TGTGCCAGCAGCTCCTCCGGCACTGAAGCTTTCTTT.